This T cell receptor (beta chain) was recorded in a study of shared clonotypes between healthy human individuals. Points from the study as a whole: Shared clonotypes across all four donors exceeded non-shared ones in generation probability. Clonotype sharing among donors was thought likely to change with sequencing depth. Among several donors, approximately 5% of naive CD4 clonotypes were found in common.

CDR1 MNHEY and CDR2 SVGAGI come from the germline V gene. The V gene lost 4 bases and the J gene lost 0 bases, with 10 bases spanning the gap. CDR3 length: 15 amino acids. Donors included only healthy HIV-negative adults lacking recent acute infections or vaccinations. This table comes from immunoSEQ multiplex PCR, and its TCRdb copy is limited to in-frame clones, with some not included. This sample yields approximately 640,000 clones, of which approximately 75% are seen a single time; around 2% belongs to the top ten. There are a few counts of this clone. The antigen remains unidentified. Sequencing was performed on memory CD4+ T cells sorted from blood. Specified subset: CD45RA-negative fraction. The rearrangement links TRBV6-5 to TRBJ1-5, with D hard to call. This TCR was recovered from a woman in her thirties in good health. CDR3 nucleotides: TGTGCCAGCAGTTCTTTGGCATATAGCAATCAGCCCCAGCATTTT. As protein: CASSSLAYSNQPQHF.